This T cell receptor beta chain originates from a study of T cell responses to AZD1222 COVID-19 vaccine. The repertoire was sequenced with immunoSEQ multiplex PCR; TCRdb's copy has only in-frame clones and lacks some. The sample comprises about 130,000 clones, 75% to 90% of which are singletons, and 1.6% rests with the top ten. A note on this clone: The antigen remains unidentified.

There are 13 residues in the CDR3. V was cut by 2 bases and J by 8 bases, with 12 bases left in between. Germline CDR1 and CDR2: SNHLY and FYNNEI. General study points: CD4 TCRs covered the whole spike, strongest at regions 160-218 and 743-854. It was only after the peak T cell response that any repertoires were sampled. The donor cohort was predominantly white British with a female majority, and clonal diversity may have been underestimated.

The V and J genes are TRBV2 and TRBJ1-2; no reliable D call. Sample: peripheral blood, taken on day 0 of AZD1222 vaccination. This receptor was identified in an adult in good health. The CDR3 here is CASSEQEGWGYTF. The DNA for the CDR3 is TGTGCCAGCAGTGAACAGGAGGGTTGGGGCTACACCTTC.